The 32 T cell receptor beta chains in this list originate from one sample, sequenced in a study of long-term antiretroviral therapy in people with HIV (dated by TCRdb to between 2021 and 2024). The immunoSEQ hsTCRB v3.0 assay was used at survey level resolution to sequence the TRB variable region. This immuneACCESS table, as held by TCRdb, lists in-frame sequences with V and J called but not all clones. Of the missing ones, under half trace to an unresolved V gene in checked studies; the others have no known cause. Present in this sample are approximately 17,000 clones, 76% of which were seen just once. The ten largest account for 15% of the sample. The material sequenced was unsorted PBMCs, taken roughly 2.5 years before starting antiretroviral therapy. All receptors derive from a woman aged 45 to 65 with HIV.

This clone appeared a single time. The CDR3 DNA reads TGTGCCAGCAGCTTGGATGGTAGACAAGAGACCCAGTACTTC. As protein: CASSLDGRQETQYF. The chain carries TRBV5-4 and TRBJ2-5; unclear D gene. The CDR3 consists of 14 residues. V was clipped by 0 bases and J by 2 bases, with 8 bases between them. Germline loops: CDR1 SGHNT, CDR2 YYREEE (reference sequence).

In its sample, this clone was seen a few times. The chain uses TRBV9 and TRBJ1-2; D perhaps matches TRBD1 (6 bases). Trimming pared 5 bases from V and 3 bases from J, leaving 14 bases between. The germline V gene encodes CDR1 SGDLS and CDR2 YYNGEE. This CDR3 comprises 14 residues. CDR3 amino acids: CASRPETGYYGYTF. CDR3 bases: TGTGCCAGCAGACCGGAGACAGGTTACTATGGCTACACCTTC.

V gene TRBV5-1 combines with J gene TRBJ2-6, with D maybe TRBD1 (5 bases). The CDR3 extends over 16 amino acids. Germline CDR1 is SGHRS and CDR2 is YFSETQ. Trimming shortened V by 8 bases and J by 0 bases, and 15 bases separated the two germline ends. In DNA form, the CDR3 reads TGCGCCAGTCGCCCTACCACAGGCTCTGGGGCCAACGTCCTGACTTTC. Translated, it gives CASRPTTGSGANVLTF. Supplemented by reference TRBV5-1 and TRBJ2-6, the full variable domain reads KAGVTQTPRYLIKTRGQQVTLSCSPISGHRSVSWYQQTPGQGLQFLFEYFSETQRNKGNFPGRFSGRQFSNSRSEMNVSTLELGDSALYLCASRPTTGSGANVLTFGAGSRLTVL.

The chain is built from TRBV11-2 and TRBJ2-1, with 12 nucleotides matching TRBD2. The junction had 4 bases not matched to a gene; V was cut back by 6 bases and J by 1 base. This CDR3 has 16 residues. Germline V gene sequence: CDR1 SGHAT, CDR2 FQNNGV. The CDR3 loop is CASRRLAGGSYNEQFF. DNA of the CDR3: TGTGCCAGCAGGCGTCTAGCGGGGGGGTCCTACAATGAGCAGTTCTTC. Filled out from reference TRBV11-2 and TRBJ2-1, the complete variable domain reads EAGVAQSPRYKIIEKRQSVAFWCNPISGHATLYWYQQILGQGPKLLIQFQNNGVVDDSQLPKDRFSAERLKGVDSTLKIQPAKLEDSAVYLCASRRLAGGSYNEQFFGPGTRLTVL.

This clone has just a few counts. The V and J genes are TRBV2 and TRBJ1-3; 7 bases map to TRBD1. V lost 5 bases to trimming and J lost 4 bases; unmatched junction nucleotides: 5. CDR3 length: 14 amino acids. CDR1 is SNHLY and CDR2 is FYNNEI in the germline V gene. This CDR3 is CASSSPGQGNTIYF. CDR3 nucleotides: TGTGCCAGCAGTTCGCCGGGACAGGGAAACACCATATATTTT.

This rearrangement joins TRBV6-5 to TRBJ1-2; D is unclear. The CDR3 is 14 amino acids. Deletions cut 5 bases from V and 0 bases from J, with 10 bases between. The germline CDR1 and CDR2 sequences are MNHEY and SVGAGI. CDR3 coding DNA: TGTGCCAGCAGTCCCGACCACTCTAACTATGGCTACACCTTC. Protein: CASSPDHSNYGYTF.

V usage is TRBV27 and J usage is TRBJ1-6; 11 nucleotides agree with TRBD1. This CDR3 comprises 16 residues. Germline CDR1 MNHEY, CDR2 SMNVEV (reference sequence). Trimming at V came to 7 bases and at J to 9 bases, leaving 11 bases not matched to a gene. The CDR3: CASTLGTGGNFSPLHF. The CDR3 DNA reads TGTGCCAGCACGTTGGGGACAGGGGGGAATTTTTCACCCCTCCACTTT.

V gene TRBV14 combines with J gene TRBJ1-2; 12 bases are a match to TRBD1. The CDR3 sequence is 17 residues long. Germline-derived CDR1 and CDR2 are SGHDN and FVKESK. Germline trimming cut 2 bases from V and 5 bases from J; bases unmatched to any gene: 9. For the CDR3, the DNA is TGTGCCAGCAGCCAAACCGGGACAGGGGGCGTTTATTATGGCTACACCTTC. It is translated as CASSQTGTGGVYYGYTF.

In this sample, this clone turned up a few times. The V gene is TRBV4-1, the J gene TRBJ1-5, with D perhaps TRBD1 (6 bases). The CDR3 runs to 16 residues. Looked up from germline, CDR1 is MGHRA and CDR2 is YSYEKL. The V and J ends lost 5 bases and 5 bases respectively, with 19 bases between them. The CDR3 coding sequence is TGCGCCAGCAGCGGTGGCCAGGGGCGGTTAGATCAGCCCCAGCATTTT. Amino acids: CASSGGQGRLDQPQHF.

In nucleotides, the CDR3 is TGTGCCAGCAGCCGGACAGGGGGCAGCACAGATACGCAGTATTTT. Translated, it gives CASSRTGGSTDTQYF. The chain employs TRBV5-6 and TRBJ2-3, with 11 bases fitting TRBD1. Germline lookup yields CDR1 SGHDT and CDR2 YYEEEE. V shed 4 bases and J 0 bases; nucleotides not matched to a gene: 1. The CDR3 totals 15 residues.

V usage is TRBV29-1 and J usage is TRBJ2-7; the D is unclear. Germline CDR1 SQVTM, CDR2 ANQGSEA. Trimming removed 8 bases at V and 9 bases at J, with 20 bases between. This CDR3 has 12 residues. Here the CDR3 reads CSPTVTHGWQYV. CDR3 DNA: TGCAGCCCGACTGTGACTCACGGGTGGCAGTACGTC.

This chain joins TRBV2 and TRBJ1-5; D gene uncertain. Germline lookup yields CDR1 SNHLY and CDR2 FYNNEI. The V gene lost 2 bases and the J gene lost 6 bases, with 8 bases spanning the gap. This CDR3 is 13 amino acids long. The CDR3 reads CASSEISSQPQHF. CDR3 nucleotides: TGTGCCAGCAGTGAAATAAGTTCTCAGCCCCAGCATTTT.

This chain links TRBV30 with TRBJ1-3, with TRBD1 as a possible D gene (6 bases). CDR1 and CDR2 from the germline V gene are GTSNPN and SVGIG (reference sequence). The CDR3 spans 17 residues. V dropped 3 bases and J dropped 4 bases, with 22 bases sitting between them. The CDR3 protein is CAWRPTGFATIGNTIYF. DNA of the CDR3: TGTGCCTGGAGACCCACAGGGTTCGCTACTATCGGAAACACCATATATTTT.

This clone has only one observation. The rearrangement uses TRBV6-1 and TRBJ2-7; the match to TRBD1 covers 7 bases. V lost 6 bases, J lost 4 bases, and 18 bases stayed unmatched. The CDR3 is 17 amino acids. From germline, CDR1 is MNHNS and CDR2 SASEGT. CDR3 DNA sequence: TGTGCCAGCAGAGAATTTTCCACAGGGGAGCGATCTTACGAGCAGTACGTC. Translation: CASREFSTGERSYEQYV.

This chain links TRBV6-1 with TRBJ1-6; TRBD1 aligns across 8 bases. This CDR3 is 14 amino acids long. V shed 10 bases and J 12 bases; nucleotides not matched to a gene: 14. Germline CDR1 and CDR2: MNHNS and SASEGT. In DNA, the CDR3 is TGTGCCACCATTGCTGACAGGGGTTCGGGACCCCTCCACTTT. Amino acids: CATIADRGSGPLHF.

The V call is TRBV25-1, the J call TRBJ1-3, with D unclear. The CDR3 totals 14 residues. CDR1 and CDR2 from the germline V gene are MGHDK and SYGVNS. Trimming removed 5 bases at V and 2 bases at J, with 10 bases between. The CDR3 DNA reads as TGTGCCAGCAGTCCCCCCGGGACTGGAAACACCATATATTTT. Translated, it gives CASSPPGTGNTIYF. Based on the CDR3 plus reference TRBV25-1 and TRBJ1-3, the full variable domain is EADIYQTPRYLVIGTGKKITLECSQTMGHDKMYWYQQDPGMELHLIHYSYGVNSTEKGDLSSESTVSRIRTEHFPLTLESARPSHTSQYLCASSPPGTGNTIYFGEGSWLTVV.

This clone has only one observation. The chain couples TRBV6-5 to TRBJ1-2; D gene ambiguous. The germline CDR1 and CDR2 sequences are MNHEY and SVGAGI. The CDR3 consists of 14 residues. V gave up 0 bases and J gave up 7 bases, with 12 bases separating them. The CDR3 sequence is CASSYSGSGPGYTF. The CDR3 coding sequence is TGTGCCAGCAGTTACTCGGGAAGCGGTCCTGGCTACACCTTC.

The chain recombines TRBV9 with TRBJ2-3; D remains unclear. CDR3 length: 14 residues. The germline V gene has CDR1 SGDLS and CDR2 YYNGEE. V dropped 0 bases and J dropped 3 bases, with 8 bases sitting between them. CDR3 sequence: CASSVATRTDTQYF. The CDR3 coding sequence is TGTGCCAGCAGCGTAGCCACACGAACAGATACGCAGTATTTT.

J is TRBJ1-2 and V is TRBV30; TRBD1 agrees at 7 bases. The V and J ends lost 2 bases and 7 bases, in that order; junction bases with no gene match: 13. Looked up from germline, CDR1 is GTSNPN and CDR2 is SVGIG (reference sequence). The CDR3 consists of 15 residues. The CDR3 protein is CAWSPPGTAYGGYTF. The DNA of the CDR3 is TGTGCCTGGAGTCCCCCCGGGACAGCCTATGGTGGCTACACCTTC.

The chain recombines TRBV10-2 with TRBJ2-2; D not certain. The CDR3 spans 14 residues. Germline values: CDR1 WSHSY, CDR2 SAAADI. Trimming removed 2 bases from V and 5 bases from J, with 9 bases in between. CDR3 region: CASSEQVLTGELFF. The CDR3 bases are TGCGCCAGCAGTGAGCAGGTTCTAACCGGGGAGCTGTTTTTT.

For the CDR3, the DNA is TGTGCCAGCAGAGAAGACTCGTTGGGCAATCAGCCCCAGCATTTT. Protein product: CASREDSLGNQPQHF. The J gene is TRBJ1-5, the V gene TRBV6-6; the D is unclear. V lost 6 bases, J lost 2 bases, and 14 bases lay in between. Germline V gives CDR1 MNHNY, CDR2 SVGAGI (reference sequence). The CDR3 covers 15 residues.

This rearrangement joins TRBV18 to TRBJ2-3; 7 positions agree with TRBD1. The CDR3 is 17 amino acids. Germline loops: CDR1 KGHSH, CDR2 LQKENI. V gave up 4 bases and J gave up 0 bases; unmatched junction bases: 10. The CDR3 DNA reads as TGTGCCAGCTCACACAGGGGAAGGGGGCCTAGCACAGATACGCAGTATTTT. Translation: CASSHRGRGPSTDTQYF.

This clone was counted once. The chain links TRBV5-6 to TRBJ2-1; 10 bases match TRBD1. The CDR3 has 16 amino acids. Germline assignment: CDR1 SGHDT and CDR2 YYEEEE. Unmatched junction bases numbered 9, after V lost 4 bases and J lost 5 bases. CDR3 region: CASSPLGQGVDNEQFF. As DNA, the CDR3 is TGTGCCAGCAGCCCACTTGGACAGGGGGTCGACAATGAGCAGTTCTTC.

V gene TRBV11-2 combines with J gene TRBJ1-2; perhaps TRBD1 as D (5 bases). CDR1 is SGHAT and CDR2 is FQNNGV in the germline V gene. V gave up 3 bases and J gave up 4 bases, with 12 bases separating them. The CDR3 totals 14 residues. This chain's CDR3 is CASSFGHHSYGYTF. The CDR3 nucleotides read TGTGCCAGCAGCTTCGGACATCACTCCTATGGCTACACCTTC.

This chain links TRBV5-8 with TRBJ2-7, with D hard to call. Trimming stripped 0 bases from V and 5 bases from J, with 12 bases between. CDR1 and CDR2 from the germline V gene are SGHTS and YDEGEE. CDR3 length: 14 amino acids. The CDR3 DNA reads as TGTGCCAGCAGCTTGGCCGAGTACAGACACGAGCAGTACGTC. Translated: CASSLAEYRHEQYV.

The chain carries TRBV30 and TRBJ1-6, with 9 bases lining up with TRBD1. With V trimmed by 2 bases and J by 7 bases, 6 bases remained unmatched. This CDR3 spans 15 amino acids. Germline values: CDR1 GTSNPN, CDR2 SVGIG (reference sequence). The CDR3 region is CAWSTAGTGNSPLHF. The CDR3 bases are TGTGCCTGGAGTACCGCGGGGACAGGGAATTCACCCCTCCACTTT. Using reference TRBV30 and TRBJ1-6 for the parts outside the CDR3, the full variable domain is SQTIHQWPATLVQPVGSPLSLECTVEGTSNPNLYWYRQAAGRGLQLLFYSVGIGQISSEVPQNLSASRPQDRQFILSSKKLLLSDSGFYLCAWSTAGTGNSPLHFGNGTRLTVT.

The genes are TRBV2 and TRBJ2-1; maybe TRBD2 (6 bases). Deletions cut 5 bases from V and 2 bases from J, with 10 bases between. CDR3 length: 14 amino acids. CDR1 is SNHLY and CDR2 is FYNNEI in the germline V gene. For the CDR3, the DNA is TGTGCCAGCAGTCCCCTAGCGACCTACAATGAGCAGTTCTTC. It encodes CASSPLATYNEQFF.

This clone was recorded once. The V gene is TRBV10-2, the J gene TRBJ1-1; D is perhaps TRBD1 (5 bases). Germline assignment: CDR1 WSHSY and CDR2 SAAADI. The V gene lost 7 bases and the J gene lost 1 base, with 10 bases spanning the gap. This CDR3 is 13 amino acids long. Here the CDR3 DNA reads TGCGCCAGCACCTACGGGGGGAACACTGAAGCTTTCTTT. Encoded protein: CASTYGGNTEAFF.

The rearrangement uses TRBV9 and TRBJ2-1; tentatively, D is TRBD2 (6 bases). This CDR3 has 12 residues. The ends were cut back, 4 bases at V and 7 bases at J, with 9 bases in the middle. Germline CDR1 reads SGDLS; CDR2 reads YYNGEE. The CDR3 bases are TGTGCCAGCAGCCCTGGGGGGAATGAGCAGTTCTTC. Protein sequence: CASSPGGNEQFF.

This clone was seen only once. V and J are TRBV15 and TRBJ2-3; the D gene is possibly TRBD2 (6 bases). Trimming stripped 5 bases from V and 3 bases from J, with 6 bases between. The CDR3 has 12 residues. CDR1 is LNHNV and CDR2 is YYDKDF in the germline V gene (reference sequence). The CDR3 spells CATSLATDTQYF. The CDR3 nucleotides are TGTGCCACCAGCCTAGCGACAGATACGCAGTATTTT.

The gene calls are TRBV10-2 and TRBJ2-7, with 10 bases identical to TRBD1. This CDR3 comprises 13 residues. The V and J ends lost 4 bases and 7 bases, in that order; junction bases with no gene match: 4. Germline-derived CDR1 and CDR2 are WSHSY and SAAADI. The CDR3 nucleotides read TGCGCCAGCAGTGGACAGGGGGCAAGGGAGCAGTACTTC. Translated: CASSGQGAREQYF.

This chain uses TRBV6-5 with TRBJ1-3; D might be TRBD1 (6 bases). Trimming took 4 bases from V and 7 from J, leaving 14 bases between them. The germline V gene has CDR1 MNHEY and CDR2 SVGAGI. The CDR3 is 14 amino acids. The CDR3 DNA reads TGTGCCAGCAGTTCGTCAGGGGTAGGGAACACCATATATTTT. This encodes CASSSSGVGNTIYF.